Included here is one TCR beta chain sequence, with context. This entry belongs to a study of blood T cell repertoires in COVID-19. Across the whole study: COVID-19 samples, acute and convalescent, were from the United States, Italy and Spain.

The V gene's germline CDR1 is SGHTS and CDR2 YDEGEE. V was pared by 0 bases and J by 2 bases, with 6 bases of the junction left unmatched. This CDR3 comprises 16 residues. The assay was immunoSEQ multiplex PCR, and TCRdb's table has in-frame clones only and misses some. The sample carries about 160,000 clones, 81% recorded once. Source material: PBMCs or T cells enriched from blood (not recorded which). The rearrangement joins TRBV5-8 to TRBJ1-2; 8 positions agree with TRBD1. This receptor was identified in a woman aged 40 to 50 with acute COVID-19. The chain's CDR3 is CASSLEEWTGNYGYTF. The CDR3 nucleotides read TGTGCCAGCAGCTTGGAAGAGTGGACAGGGAACTATGGCTACACCTTC.